Following are 8 T cell receptor beta chains from one sample sequenced in a study of T cell repertoires in cytomegalovirus infection. Antigen specificity for these receptors is unknown. TCRdb itself ran the reads through MiXCR, one entry per CDR3 protein. The table lists fewer than 1,000,000 distinct CDR3 sequences, around 29% of them singletons. The sample was cultured CD8+ T cells from PBMCs, taken from culture after CMV antigen stimulation. These receptors were taken from a human donor in good health (CMV status not recorded). Some clones in this sample may be carry-over from other donors' samples.

This clonotype was counted between two and nine times. The chain combines TRBV15 with TRBJ2-1, with D maybe TRBD2 (5 bases). Germline V gene sequence: CDR1 LNHNV, CDR2 YYDKDF (reference sequence). Trimming removed 6 bases from V and 8 bases from J, with 14 bases in between. The CDR3 spans 13 residues. CDR3 DNA sequence: TGTGCCACCAGGCCGAGCGCGGGCCATGAGCAGTTCTTC. This translates into CATRPSAGHEQFF.

This sequence joins TRBV7-9 and TRBJ1-2; D is unresolved. CDR3 size: 13 residues. Germline V CDR1 and CDR2: SEHNR, FQNEAQ (reference sequence). V lost 5 bases and J 10 bases, leaving 17 bases between the germline ends. Here the CDR3 reads CASSPDDPGYYTF. The CDR3 DNA reads as TGTGCCAGCAGCCCGGATGACCCCGGGTACTACACCTTC.

The V call is TRBV2, the J call TRBJ2-7; 8 positions agree with TRBD1. After removal of 4 bases from V and 4 bases from J, the junction contained 9 bases not matched to a gene. Germline CDR1 and CDR2: SNHLY and FYNNEI. This CDR3 contains 15 residues. This CDR3 reads CASSVGQGVPYEQYV. The CDR3 DNA reads as TGTGCCAGCAGTGTCGGACAGGGTGTTCCATACGAGCAGTACGTC.

This clonotype has only one observation. The rearrangement links TRBV6-1 to TRBJ2-7; the match to TRBD2 covers 7 bases. V lost 3 bases, J lost 4 bases, and 6 bases stayed unmatched. The CDR3 is 14 amino acids. Germline CDR1 is MNHNS and CDR2 is SASEGT. The CDR3 is CASSDGGGQYEQYV. The CDR3 nucleotides are TGTGCCAGCAGTGATGGGGGGGGTCAGTACGAGCAGTACGTC.

Concerning this clonotype: This sequence may be a read error, since a much larger clone differs from it by one base. This chain links TRBV7-2 with TRBJ1-5; TRBD1 is a possible D gene (6 bases). The CDR3 totals 19 residues. The germline V and J ends were trimmed by 2 bases and 2 bases, with 22 bases remaining between them. Germline lookup yields CDR1 SGHTA and CDR2 FQGNSA. CDR3 loop: CTSSLRQGNSFMGNQPQHF. CDR3 in DNA: TGTACCAGCAGCTTAAGGCAGGGGAATTCCTTTATGGGCAATCAGCCCCAGCATTTT.

The chain links TRBV5-1 to TRBJ1-6; 7 bases fit TRBD1. V shed 0 bases, J shed 12 bases, and the junction held 9 bases outside the gene matches. CDR3 size: 15 residues. The V gene's germline CDR1 is SGHRS and CDR2 YFSETQ. The CDR3 reads CASSLVTGDSGPLHF. In nucleotides, the CDR3 is TGCGCCAGCAGCTTGGTAACGGGGGACAGCGGACCCCTCCACTTT. Full variable domain (remainder filled in from reference TRBV5-1 and TRBJ1-6): KAGVTQTPRYLIKTRGQQVTLSCSPISGHRSVSWYQQTPGQGLQFLFEYFSETQRNKGNFPGRFSGRQFSNSRSEMNVSTLELGDSALYLCASSLVTGDSGPLHFGNGTRLTVT.

This clonotype was detected a few times. The chain has TRBV5-4 and TRBJ2-5; TRBD1 is a possible D gene (6 bases). Trimming removed 4 bases from V and 2 bases from J, with 24 bases in between. The germline V gene encodes CDR1 SGHNT and CDR2 YYREEE (reference sequence). The CDR3 consists of 18 residues. In nucleotides, the CDR3 is TGTGCCAGCAGCCAAGGGGTACCCATCTGGGACATACAAGAGACCCAGTACTTC. As protein: CASSQGVPIWDIQETQYF.

V usage is TRBV5-1 and J usage is TRBJ2-3; 11 nucleotides line up with TRBD2. CDR3 length: 17 residues. Germline V gene data show CDR1 as SGHRS and CDR2 as YFSETQ. Trimming removed 4 bases from V and 5 bases from J; junction bases left unmatched: 12. Here the CDR3 reads CASSRGDSGGAGDTQYF. The CDR3 DNA reads TGCGCCAGCAGCAGGGGAGATAGCGGGGGGGCCGGAGATACGCAGTATTTT.